Following are 28 T cell receptor beta chains from one sample sequenced in a study of post-analysis software for immune sequencing data. Study observations and caveats: In patients, TRBV5-6, TRBV5-1 and TRBV20-1 belonged to roughly five TRBV segments found more frequently than in controls.

Each TCR beta cDNA library carried unique molecular identifiers. TCRdb used MiXCR to reprocess the PCR reads, holding one entry per CDR3 protein. This table has about 180,000 distinct CDR3 sequences, approximately 28% appearing once. Their antigen targets remain unknown. The sequenced material came from blood. The receptors come from a girl aged 5-17 years with multiple sclerosis.

This clonotype was observed many times. The V and J genes are TRBV12-3 or TRBV12-4 and TRBJ1-2; D unresolved. Trimming cost V 2 bases and J 8 bases, with 21 bases left between them. This CDR3 spans 16 amino acids. CDR3 amino acids: CASSLIPMTNNKGYTF. For the CDR3, the DNA is TGTGCCAGCAGTTTAATCCCGATGACCAATAACAAGGGCTACACCTTC.

The V call is TRBV5-1, the J call TRBJ2-7, with D perhaps TRBD2 (5 bases). The CDR3 length is 14 residues. Germline V gene sequence: CDR1 SGHRS, CDR2 YFSETQ. The ends were cut back, 4 bases at V and 0 bases at J, with 11 bases in the middle. This CDR3 is CASSPSAGSYEQYF. In nucleotides, the CDR3 is TGCGCCAGCAGCCCCTCGGCGGGCTCCTACGAGCAGTACTTC. Looking up the rest from reference TRBV5-1 and TRBJ2-7 gives the full variable domain: KAGVTQTPRYLIKTRGQQVTLSCSPISGHRSVSWYQQTPGQGLQFLFEYFSETQRNKGNFPGRFSGRQFSNSRSEMNVSTLELGDSALYLCASSPSAGSYEQYFGPGTRLTVT.

The chain carries TRBV29-1 and TRBJ1-4, with D unclear. CDR3 size: 12 residues. Germline V gene lookup returns CDR1 SQVTM and CDR2 ANQGSEA. Deletions cut 0 bases from V and 5 bases from J, with 4 bases between. CDR3 in amino acids: CSVEEGNEKLFF. DNA for the CDR3: TGCAGCGTTGAAGAAGGGAATGAAAAACTGTTTTTT.

Comments on this clonotype: Since a much larger clone is just one base distant, this may be a read error. This chain joins TRBV2 and TRBJ2-5; D uncertain. With 2 bases removed from V and 11 bases from J, the gap between germline ends came to 12 bases. Germline V gene data show CDR1 as SNHLY and CDR2 as FYNNEI. This CDR3 has 12 amino acids. The CDR3 loop is CASSELATRQYF. Here the CDR3 DNA reads TGTGCCAGCAGTGAATTGGCGACTCGGCAGTACTTC.

This clonotype occurred a few times. CDR3 sequence: CASSALAGAGTGELFF. CDR3 coding DNA: TGTGCCAGCAGCGCTTTAGCGGGAGCAGGCACCGGGGAGCTGTTTTTT. The V gene is TRBV9, the J gene TRBJ2-2; TRBD2 aligns across 9 bases. The CDR3 is 16 residues long. CDR1 and CDR2 (germline): SGDLS, YYNGEE. V shed 3 bases, J shed 4 bases, and the junction held 7 bases outside the gene matches. Combining the CDR3 with reference TRBV9 and TRBJ2-2 gives the whole variable domain DSGVTQTPKHLITATGQRVTLRCSPRSGDLSVYWYQQSLDQGLQFLIQYYNGEERAKGNILERFSAQQFPDLHSELNLSSLELGDSALYFCASSALAGAGTGELFFGEGSRLTVL.

About this clonotype itself: With a much larger clone just one base away, this may be a read error. DNA of the CDR3: TGTGCCAGCAGGGGGGCCGGGGGCAACTACGAGCAGTACTTC. Translated, it gives CASRGAGGNYEQYF. The rearrangement joins TRBV28 to TRBJ2-7; D possibly uses TRBD1 or TRBD2 (6 bases each). CDR1 and CDR2 from the germline V gene are MDHEN and SYDVKM. Trimming stripped 6 bases from V and 3 bases from J, with 15 bases between. This CDR3 is built from 14 residues.

This clonotype was detected ten times or more. The J gene is TRBJ2-1, the V gene TRBV5-1; D is undetermined. Trimming shortened V by 0 bases and J by 6 bases, and 7 bases separated the two germline ends. Looked up from germline, CDR1 is SGHRS and CDR2 is YFSETQ. This CDR3 contains 13 residues. CDR3 residues: CASSLATSNEQFF. DNA for the CDR3: TGCGCCAGCAGCTTGGCCACCAGCAATGAGCAGTTCTTC.

V is TRBV18 and J is TRBJ2-2; 8 positions agree with TRBD1. V trimming: 2 bases; J trimming: 6 bases; junction bases outside the gene matches: 8. Germline V gene data show CDR1 as KGHSH and CDR2 as LQKENI. The CDR3 consists of 16 residues. Written as DNA, the CDR3 is TGTGCCAGCTCACCAAGGGGACAGGAAACCTCCGGGGAGCTGTTTTTT. Its translation is CASSPRGQETSGELFF.

CDR3: CASRMTGVFTEAFF. The CDR3 nucleotides read TGTGCCAGCAGGATGACAGGAGTATTCACTGAAGCTTTCTTT. V usage is TRBV12-3 or TRBV12-4 and J usage is TRBJ1-1; TRBD1 might be the D (6 bases). Trimming took 6 bases from V and 4 from J, leaving 15 bases between them. The CDR3 length is 14 residues.

The chain recombines TRBV12-3 or TRBV12-4 with TRBJ1-2; the D gene is possibly TRBD1 (5 bases). V lost 6 bases, J lost 3 bases, and 14 bases lay in between. This CDR3 is 14 amino acids long. CDR3 coding DNA: TGTGCCAGCAGCCTAACCGGGACTCACTATGGCTACACCTTC. This translates into CASSLTGTHYGYTF.

The sample holds a few counts of this clonotype. This chain joins TRBV29-1 and TRBJ1-2; 9 bases match TRBD1. The V gene end was trimmed by 0 bases and the J gene end by 6 bases; junction bases not matched to a gene: 5. Per the germline V gene, CDR1 is SQVTM and CDR2 is ANQGSEA. The CDR3 has 14 residues. In nucleotides, the CDR3 is TGCAGCGTTGAAGATACAGGGGGCTTTGATGGCTACACCTTC. It encodes CSVEDTGGFDGYTF.

The chain combines TRBV20-1 with TRBJ1-4; 7 bases agree with TRBD1. This CDR3 has 14 amino acids. V shed 1 base, J shed 6 bases, and the junction held 5 bases outside the gene matches. From germline, CDR1 is DFQATT and CDR2 SNEGSKA (reference sequence). The CDR3 bases are TGCAGTGCTAGAGGATTAGACAGGGATGAAAAACTGTTTTTT. Amino acid sequence: CSARGLDRDEKLFF.

This clonotype occurred many times. The chain links TRBV10-3 to TRBJ2-5; 7 nucleotides agree with TRBD2. With V trimmed by 4 bases and J by 2 bases, 16 bases remained unmatched. This CDR3 spans 18 amino acids. Germline V gene lookup returns CDR1 ENHRY and CDR2 SYGVKD. As DNA, the CDR3 is TGTGCCATCAGTGTGAGCGTACCTAGCGGTTTACCTCAAGAGACCCAGTACTTC. This codes for CAISVSVPSGLPQETQYF.

The chain has TRBV12-3 or TRBV12-4 and TRBJ1-2; no clear D gene. V gave up 9 bases and J gave up 3 bases, with 17 bases separating them. CDR3 length equals 14 residues. CDR3 protein: CASFPLGSHYGYTF. CDR3 DNA: TGTGCCAGTTTCCCTTTGGGGAGTCACTATGGCTACACCTTC.

V is TRBV10-2 and J is TRBJ2-4; TRBD1 matches 7 bases. The J call may be faulty, since TRBJ2-7 better matches the DNA end. CDR1 is WSHSY and CDR2 is SAAADI in the germline V gene. This CDR3 has 14 amino acids. The CDR3 sequence is CASSQRGLSYEQYF. In nucleotides, the CDR3 is TGCGCCAGCAGTCAGAGGGGGCTCTCATACGAGCAGTACTTC.

J is TRBJ2-3 and V is TRBV11-2; 8 bases agree with TRBD2. There are 16 residues in the CDR3. Germline V lookup: CDR1 SGHAT, CDR2 FQNNGV. After removal of 5 bases from V and 2 bases from J, the junction contained 9 bases not matched to a gene. The CDR3 region has the DNA TGTGCCAGCAGCCCCGTAGCGGGATCGAACACAGATACGCAGTATTTT. Translating it yields CASSPVAGSNTDTQYF.

The sample holds many counts of this clonotype. The rearrangement uses TRBV7-6 and TRBJ2-3; 9 bases agree with TRBD2. The CDR3 spans 15 residues. V dropped 5 bases and J dropped 3; count of bases not matched to a gene: 6. Germline values: CDR1 SGHVS, CDR2 FNYEAQ. The CDR3 is CASSGRAGGTDTQYF. The CDR3 coding sequence is TGTGCCAGCAGCGGTAGGGCGGGAGGGACAGATACGCAGTATTTT.

This clonotype occurred a few times. CDR3 loop: CASSVGLSGTAFAGELFF. DNA for the CDR3: TGTGCCAGCAGCGTAGGGTTAAGTGGGACAGCGTTCGCCGGGGAGCTGTTTTTT. The chain employs TRBV9 and TRBJ2-2; TRBD1 aligns across 7 bases. The CDR3 contains 18 residues. After removal of 0 bases from V and 6 bases from J, the junction contained 14 bases not matched to a gene. CDR1 is SGDLS, CDR2 YYNGEE, per germline.

V gene TRBV7-3 combines with J gene TRBJ2-7; 8 bases are shared with TRBD2. The CDR3 has 12 amino acids. V dropped 5 bases and J dropped 6; count of bases not matched to a gene: 3. The germline V gene encodes CDR1 SGHTA and CDR2 FQGTGA. In DNA, the CDR3 is TGTGCCAGCAGCGCCACTAGCGGCGAGCAGTACTTC. Its protein is CASSATSGEQYF. Full variable domain (remainder filled in from reference TRBV7-3 and TRBJ2-7): GAGVSQTPSNKVTEKGKYVELRCDPISGHTALYWYRQSLGQGPEFLIYFQGTGAADDSGLPNDRFFAVRPEGSVSTLKIQRTERGDSAVYLCASSATSGEQYFGPGTRLTVT.

The rearrangement uses TRBV25-1 and TRBJ2-1; 8 positions match TRBD1. J lost 0 bases, V lost 8 bases, and 15 bases had no gene match. Germline loops: CDR1 MGHDK, CDR2 SYGVNS. There are 18 residues in the CDR3. CDR3 in amino acids: CASGGYRGDRSSYNEQFF. The CDR3 DNA sequence: TGTGCCAGCGGTGGCTACAGGGGGGACCGGAGCTCCTACAATGAGCAGTTCTTC.

CDR3 nucleotide sequence: TGTGCCAGCAGGCCGCGGCATAACACTGAAGCTTTCTTT. Its protein is CASRPRHNTEAFF. V usage is TRBV12-3 or TRBV12-4 and J usage is TRBJ1-1; D remains unclear. The CDR3 has 13 amino acids. The V end was cut by 6 bases, the J end by 2 bases, with 10 bases between.

This clonotype was observed many times. V and J are TRBV15 and TRBJ2-5; 9 bases map to TRBD2. Germline loops: CDR1 LNHNV, CDR2 YYDKDF (reference sequence). The CDR3 covers 16 residues. The junction had 4 bases not matched to a gene; V was cut back by 2 bases and J by 0 bases. This CDR3 is CATSRQRLADQETQYF. The CDR3, as DNA: TGTGCCACCAGCAGACAACGACTAGCGGACCAAGAGACCCAGTACTTC. The variable domain in full, with the rest retrieved from reference TRBV15 and TRBJ2-5, is DAMVIQNPRYQVTQFGKPVTLSCSQTLNHNVMYWYQQKSSQAPKLLFHYYDKDFNNEADTPDNFQSRRPNTSFCFLDIRSPGLGDTAMYLCATSRQRLADQETQYFGPGTRLLVL.

This clonotype appeared a few times. The genes are TRBV6-5 and TRBJ2-4, with D hard to call. The germline CDR1 and CDR2 sequences are MNHEY and SVGAGI. CDR3 size: 14 residues. CDR3 sequence: CATRNTLAKNIQYF. The CDR3 region has the DNA TGTGCAACCCGAAATACACTAGCCAAAAACATTCAGTACTTC.

This sequence joins TRBV3-1 and TRBJ2-5; D call uncertain. The CDR3 runs to 14 residues. CDR1 is LGHDT and CDR2 is YNNKEL in the germline V gene (reference sequence). Between the trimmed V and J ends, which lost 0 bases and 4 bases, there was a span of 9 bases. Here the CDR3 DNA reads TGTGCCAGCAGCCAAGAGGGCTGGGTAGAGACCCAGTACTTC. Amino acids: CASSQEGWVETQYF.

The J gene is TRBJ1-2, the V gene TRBV20-1; 9 bases match TRBD1. With 5 bases clipped from V and 2 bases from J, the junction kept 12 bases outside the gene matches. The CDR3 contains 16 residues. Germline CDR1 and CDR2: DFQATT and SNEGSKA (reference sequence). The CDR3 region is CSAPHAGTGFNYGYTF. The CDR3 DNA is TGCAGTGCTCCACACGCGGGGACAGGGTTCAACTATGGCTACACCTTC.

Ten or more counts support this clonotype. The chain recombines TRBV12-3 or TRBV12-4 with TRBJ2-7; no clear D gene. V shed 4 bases and J shed 4 bases, with 11 bases lying between them. The CDR3 is 13 residues long. For the CDR3, the DNA is TGTGCCAGCAGTTACCTAGACGGTTACGAGCAGTACTTC. Protein product: CASSYLDGYEQYF.

There are a few counts of this clonotype. The chain uses TRBV5-1 and TRBJ2-5, with 10 nucleotides matching TRBD2. The trim removed 0 bases at V and 3 bases at J, leaving 2 bases unmatched. CDR3 length: 15 residues. CDR1 and CDR2 from the germline V gene are SGHRS and YFSETQ. The CDR3 protein is CASSLVLAGEETQYF. The CDR3 DNA reads TGCGCCAGCAGCTTGGTTCTAGCGGGAGAAGAGACCCAGTACTTC. Based on the CDR3 plus reference TRBV5-1 and TRBJ2-5, the full variable domain is KAGVTQTPRYLIKTRGQQVTLSCSPISGHRSVSWYQQTPGQGLQFLFEYFSETQRNKGNFPGRFSGRQFSNSRSEMNVSTLELGDSALYLCASSLVLAGEETQYFGPGTRLLVL.

The chain couples TRBV27 to TRBJ2-1, with 8 bases identical to TRBD1. The length of the CDR3 is 14 residues. V was pared by 6 bases and J by 6 bases, with 7 bases of the junction left unmatched. Germline loops: CDR1 MNHEY, CDR2 SMNVEV (reference sequence). CDR3 amino acids: CASRSGQVFNEQFF. As DNA, the CDR3 is TGTGCCAGCAGATCGGGACAGGTGTTCAATGAGCAGTTCTTC.